Listed here are 6 T cell receptor beta chains from one sample, sequenced in a study of identical twins. MiXCR, applied by TCRdb to the 5' RACE reads, yields one record per CDR3 protein. The table lists approximately 1.8 million distinct CDR3 sequences, less than 40% of them singletons. Material for sequencing was cord blood. The source is a newborn girl in good health.

The chain carries TRBV12-3 or TRBV12-4 and TRBJ2-1, with D maybe TRBD1 (6 bases). V shed 7 bases and J shed 3 bases, with 16 bases lying between them. The CDR3 sequence is 15 residues long. CDR3 amino acids: CASILRGSHYNEQFF. The DNA for the CDR3 is TGTGCCAGCATCCTGAGGGGGTCTCACTACAATGAGCAGTTCTTC.

This clonotype was counted between two and nine times. V and J are TRBV10-3 and TRBJ2-1, with TRBD2 identical over 10 bases. CDR3 length: 14 amino acids. The V and J ends lost 4 bases and 9 bases, in that order; junction bases with no gene match: 6. Germline V gene data show CDR1 as ENHRY and CDR2 as SYGVKD. In nucleotides, the CDR3 is TGTGCCATCAGTGGGCTAGCGGGAGTGGTTGAGCAGTTCTTC. This gives the protein CAISGLAGVVEQFF.

This clonotype turned up a few times. The chain combines TRBV20-1 with TRBJ2-1; D call uncertain. Germline CDR1 and CDR2: DFQATT and SNEGSKA (reference sequence). The CDR3 contains 13 residues. The V end was cut by 3 bases, the J end by 2 bases, with 8 bases between. CDR3 region: CSASEYAYNEQFF. CDR3 DNA sequence: TGCAGTGCTAGTGAATATGCCTACAATGAGCAGTTCTTC.

In its sample, this clonotype was seen once. The J gene is TRBJ2-6, the V gene TRBV6-1, with D possibly being TRBD2 (6 bases). Trimming stripped 6 bases from V and 3 bases from J, with 12 bases between. Germline V gives CDR1 MNHNS, CDR2 SASEGT. CDR3 size: 15 residues. As DNA, the CDR3 is TGTGCCAGCAGGGTGGGAGGAAATGGGGCCAACGTCCTGACTTTC. This encodes CASRVGGNGANVLTF.

On this clonotype: One junction end disagrees with the germline gene, perhaps due to a read error. V usage is TRBV7-9 and J usage is TRBJ2-1, with D unresolved. The germline CDR1 and CDR2 sequences are SEHNR and FQNEAQ (reference sequence). The CDR3 has 12 amino acids. CDR3 nucleotides: TGTGCCAGCAGCTTAGGTGGCAATGAGCGGTTCTTC. Translation gives CASSLGGNERFF.

Of note for this clonotype: With a much larger clone just one base away, this may be a read error. V gene TRBV4-2 combines with J gene TRBJ2-5; 8 nucleotides match TRBD1. This CDR3 is 17 amino acids long. The V gene end was trimmed by 0 bases and the J gene end by 11 bases; junction bases not matched to a gene: 17. From germline, CDR1 is LGHNA and CDR2 YNFKEQ. CDR3 sequence reads: CASSQEQGQGPYNEQYF. As DNA, the CDR3 is TGTGCCAGCAGCCAAGAGCAAGGACAGGGCCCTTACAATGAGCAGTACTTC.